This entry concerns a single TCR beta chain. This specimen belongs to a study of T cells in Graves' hyperthyroidism and ophthalmopathy. Authors of the study amplified TCR beta CDR3 regions from RNA transcripts. TCR CDR3 underwent first-round RT-PCR with the HTBI primer set. Using its own MiXCR run on the multiplex PCR reads, TCRdb lists one record per CDR3 protein. In the table there are hundreds of thousands of distinct CDR3 sequences, over 35% of which are singletons. An absence of ophthalmopathy progression within 18 months meant stable Graves' hyperthyroidism. This receptor was taken from a man aged 18 to 29 with Graves' hyperthyroidism. Source material: blood.

CDR3 amino acids: CATSRQGNLLHF. CDR3 DNA sequence: TGTGCCACCAGCAGACAGGGCAATCTGCTCCACTTT. The chain combines TRBV15 with TRBJ1-6, with a tentative D call TRBD1 (5 bases). Germline CDR1 is LNHNV and CDR2 is YYDKDF (reference sequence). V was cut by 2 bases and J by 16 bases, with 12 bases left in between. The length of the CDR3 is 12 residues.